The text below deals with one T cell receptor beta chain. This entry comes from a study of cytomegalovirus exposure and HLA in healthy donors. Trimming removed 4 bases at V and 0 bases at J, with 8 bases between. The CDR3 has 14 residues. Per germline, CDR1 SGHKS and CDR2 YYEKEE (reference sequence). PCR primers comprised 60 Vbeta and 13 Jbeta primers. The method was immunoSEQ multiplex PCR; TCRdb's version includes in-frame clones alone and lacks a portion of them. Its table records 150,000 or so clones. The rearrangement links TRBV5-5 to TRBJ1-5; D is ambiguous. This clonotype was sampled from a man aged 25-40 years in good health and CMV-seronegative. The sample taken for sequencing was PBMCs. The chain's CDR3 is CASSLLSSNQPQHF. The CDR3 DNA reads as TGTGCCAGCAGCCTTCTAAGTAGCAATCAGCCCCAGCATTTT. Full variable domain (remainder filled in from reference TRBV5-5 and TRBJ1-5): DAGVTQSPTHLIKTRGQQVTLRCSPISGHKSVSWYQQVLGQGPQFIFQYYEKEERGRGNFPDRFSARQFPNYSSELNVNALLLGDSALYLCASSLLSSNQPQHFGDGTRLSIL.